These 13 T cell receptor beta chains share one sample of origin, sequenced in a study of identical twins. TCRdb re-analysed the 5' RACE reads in MiXCR, keeping a single row per CDR3 protein. The top ten hold around 0.98% of the sample, which has 450,000 or so distinct CDR3 sequences, over 11% seen once. These records were also assigned to another study, of yellow fever vaccine responses in identical twins.

Sequenced: CD4+ T cells sorted from blood. Receptors originate from a young woman in good health.

This clonotype was counted ten times or more. The rearrangement links TRBV28 to TRBJ1-5; 7 bases map to TRBD1. The CDR3 contains 17 residues. Per the germline V gene, CDR1 is MDHEN and CDR2 is SYDVKM. The ends lost 6 bases at V and 0 bases at J; junction bases unmatched: 11. Here the CDR3 DNA reads TGTGCCAGCAGCGAGGCAGACAGGGTTATTAGCAATCAGCCCCAGCATTTT. It specifies CASSEADRVISNQPQHF.

The genes are TRBV14 and TRBJ1-6, with no clear D. Germline values: CDR1 SGHDN, CDR2 FVKESK. CDR3 length equals 13 residues. V was trimmed by 3 bases and J by 9 bases, leaving 9 bases between them. The CDR3 is CASSQGFGSPLHF. In DNA form, the CDR3 reads TGTGCCAGCAGCCAGGGTTTCGGTTCACCCCTCCACTTT.

The J gene is TRBJ2-1, the V gene TRBV4-3; 11 bases are shared with TRBD2. The CDR3 has 16 residues. Germline V gives CDR1 LGHNA, CDR2 YSLEER. V was pared by 4 bases and J by 8 bases, with 10 bases of the junction left unmatched. DNA of the CDR3: TGCGCCAGCAGCCTACAGACTAGCGGGAATATATATGAGCAGTTCTTC. Translation: CASSLQTSGNIYEQFF.

The chain links TRBV12-3 or TRBV12-4 to TRBJ1-5; TRBD1 aligns across 7 bases. The CDR3 length is 17 residues. V was clipped by 1 base and J by 2 bases; unmatched bases: 8. As DNA, the CDR3 is TGTGCCAGCAGTTTAGACAGGGGCCCAGCCGGCAATCAGCCCCAGCATTTT. This translates into CASSLDRGPAGNQPQHF.

Concerning this clonotype: At one end, the junction sequence differs from germline, possibly due to a read error. The rearrangement links TRBV24-1 to TRBJ1-5; no firm D call. Germline loops: CDR1 KGHDR, CDR2 SFDVKD. This CDR3 has 15 residues. CDR3 loop: CASRCGPDSNQHQHF. CDR3 sequence (DNA): TGTGCCTCTAGGTGCGGTCCAGATAGCAATCAGCACCAGCATTTT.

The J gene is TRBJ2-2, the V gene TRBV19; D possibly corresponds to TRBD2 (6 bases). The length of the CDR3 is 16 residues. Germline V lookup: CDR1 LNHDA, CDR2 SQIVND (reference sequence). Trimming took off 3 bases at V and 1 base at J, with 12 bases between the two ends. CDR3 in amino acids: CASSILGLMNTGELFF. Here the CDR3 DNA reads TGTGCCAGTAGTATTTTAGGACTAATGAACACCGGGGAGCTGTTTTTT.

This clonotype was seen a handful of times. This chain joins TRBV7-2 and TRBJ2-2; a weak D match, TRBD1 (6 bases). Between the trimmed V and J ends, which lost 5 bases and 3 bases, there was a span of 19 bases. This CDR3 is built from 17 residues. Germline CDR1 SGHTA, CDR2 FQGNSA. The CDR3 protein is CASSDPIGQIYTGELFF. The CDR3 DNA reads as TGTGCCAGCAGCGACCCAATTGGACAGATTTACACCGGGGAGCTGTTTTTT.

This clonotype has just a few counts. The chain carries TRBV29-1 and TRBJ2-7; 10 bases match TRBD1. Unmatched junction bases numbered 3, after V lost 7 bases and J lost 6 bases. The CDR3 is 11 amino acids. The germline V gene has CDR1 SQVTM and CDR2 ANQGSEA. CDR3 sequence (DNA): TGCAGCGCCGGGACAGGGGCCGAGCAGTACTTC. This gives the protein CSAGTGAEQYF.

At least ten counts were recorded for this clonotype. The chain is built from TRBV12-3 or TRBV12-4 and TRBJ2-7, with unresolved D. Between the trimmed V and J ends, which lost 2 bases and 6 bases, there was a span of 14 bases. The CDR3 contains 14 residues. Here the CDR3 DNA reads TGTGCCAGCAGTTTATTTGGGCCGCTTGCCGAGCAGTACTTC. This translates into CASSLFGPLAEQYF.

V usage is TRBV6-1 and J usage is TRBJ2-1, with 8 bases aligning to TRBD2. This CDR3 contains 15 residues. V trimming: 4 bases; J trimming: 5 bases; junction bases outside the gene matches: 7. Germline CDR1 is MNHNS and CDR2 is SASEGT. The CDR3 DNA reads TGTGCCAGCAGTGCACTAGCGGCCAACCACAATGAGCAGTTCTTC. Its protein is CASSALAANHNEQFF.

There are a few counts of this clonotype. This chain uses TRBV10-3 with TRBJ2-5; the match to TRBD2 covers 16 bases. Unmatched junction bases numbered 3, after V lost 3 bases and J lost 5 bases. Germline loops: CDR1 ENHRY, CDR2 SYGVKD. The CDR3 runs to 16 residues. This CDR3 reads CAISDLGLAGGETQYF. The CDR3 region has the DNA TGTGCCATCAGTGACCTGGGACTAGCGGGGGGGGAGACCCAGTACTTC.

This clonotype was seen repeatedly, ten times or more. The chain links TRBV5-1 to TRBJ2-5, with D uncertain. The V gene lost 4 bases and the J gene lost 0 bases, with 13 bases spanning the gap. In germline, CDR1 is SGHRS, CDR2 YFSETQ. The CDR3 is 15 amino acids. Here the CDR3 reads CASSPTRNYQETQYF. The CDR3 DNA is TGCGCCAGCAGCCCAACCAGGAATTACCAAGAGACCCAGTACTTC. The variable domain in full, with the rest retrieved from reference TRBV5-1 and TRBJ2-5, is KAGVTQTPRYLIKTRGQQVTLSCSPISGHRSVSWYQQTPGQGLQFLFEYFSETQRNKGNFPGRFSGRQFSNSRSEMNVSTLELGDSALYLCASSPTRNYQETQYFGPGTRLLVL.

This chain uses TRBV6-5 with TRBJ2-7, with D unresolved. This CDR3 comprises 14 residues. V was pared by 0 bases and J by 3 bases, with 9 bases between. Germline V gene sequence: CDR1 MNHEY, CDR2 SVGAGI. CDR3 loop: CASSYSSKSYEQYF. The CDR3 DNA reads as TGTGCCAGCAGTTACTCGAGCAAAAGCTACGAGCAGTACTTC.